This T cell receptor beta chain was found in a study of read filtering for tumor transcriptome and immune sequencing. Study summary: RNA-seq yielded only about 75 to 1,400 TCR reads, IR-seq about 4.05 to 11 million.

From around 440 ng of RNA, a library with molecular barcoded alpha/delta and beta/gamma adaptors was made. TCRdb passed the reads through MiXCR, listing each CDR3 protein once. This sample carries tens of thousands of distinct CDR3 sequences, approximately 20% of them seen once, and the ten largest clones take over 12%. The CDR3 is 14 residues long, ends included. Per germline, CDR1 LGHNT and CDR2 FRNRAP. Study results and limitations: Sorted CD138-negative bone marrow cells were not purified T cells.

With respect to this clonotype: Its cognate antigen is unknown. A read error is likely, as this CDR3 ends without the conserved phenylalanine or tryptophan. No DNA is shown, since the ends of the CDR3 on it are uncertain; the CDR3 is the one TCRdb lists.

This chain connects TRBV12-5 to TRBJ2-5; the table's D call TRBD1 went unverified against the DNA. The material sequenced was a population of CD138-negative cells sorted from bone marrow. This clonotype was obtained from a donor aged 40 or older with multiple myeloma. CDR3: CASGSSGTGDANSI.